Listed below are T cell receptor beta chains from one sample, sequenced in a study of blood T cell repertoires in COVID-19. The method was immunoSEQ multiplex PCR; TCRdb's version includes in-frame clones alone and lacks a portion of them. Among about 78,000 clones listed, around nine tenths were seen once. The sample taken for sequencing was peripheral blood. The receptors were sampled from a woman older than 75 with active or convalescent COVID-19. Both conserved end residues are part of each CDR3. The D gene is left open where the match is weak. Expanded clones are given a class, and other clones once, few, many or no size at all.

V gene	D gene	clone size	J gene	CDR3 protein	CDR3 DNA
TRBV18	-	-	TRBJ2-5	CASSPSQETQYF	TGTGCCAGCTCCCCCTCCCAAGAGACCCAGTACTTC
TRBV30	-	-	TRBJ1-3	CAWTSGGHSGNTIYF	TGTGCCTGGACCTCAGGCGGACACTCTGGAAACACCATATATTTT
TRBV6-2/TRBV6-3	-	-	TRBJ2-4	CASSSLILAKNIQYF	TGTGCCAGCAGTTCTCTTATTCTAGCCAAAAACATTCAGTACTTC
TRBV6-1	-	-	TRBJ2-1	CASSEIGGPYNEQFF	TGTGCCAGCAGTGAAATCGGCGGCCCTTACAATGAGCAGTTCTTC
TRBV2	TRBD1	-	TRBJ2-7	CASSSPGQGAYEQYF	TGTGCCAGCAGTTCCCCGGGACAGGGGGCCTACGAGCAGTACTTC
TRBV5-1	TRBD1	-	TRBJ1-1	CASSTGQTMNTEAFF	TGCGCCAGCAGCACGGGACAGACCATGAACACTGAAGCTTTCTTT
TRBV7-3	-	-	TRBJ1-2	CASSLRPGEGYTF	TGTGCCAGCAGCTTAAGGCCAGGGGAAGGCTACACCTTC
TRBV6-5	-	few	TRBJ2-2	CASRSTGFGELFF	TGTGCCAGCAGATCTACAGGGTTCGGGGAGCTGTTTTTT
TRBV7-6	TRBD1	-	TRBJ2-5	CASSFQGAQYF	TGTGCCAGCAGCTTTCAGGGGGCCCAGTACTTC
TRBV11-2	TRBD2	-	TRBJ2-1	CASSLLAGTTYNEQFF	TGTGCCAGCAGCTTATTAGCCGGGACTACCTACAATGAGCAGTTCTTC
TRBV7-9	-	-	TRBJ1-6	CASSLDADSPLHF	TGTGCCAGCAGCTTAGACGCGGATTCACCCCTCCACTTT
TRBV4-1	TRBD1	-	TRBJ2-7	CASSQVGQGEKRYEQYF	TGCGCCAGCAGCCAAGTCGGACAGGGGGAGAAAAGGTACGAGCAGTACTTC
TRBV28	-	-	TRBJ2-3	CASSLGQGGITQYF	TGTGCCAGCAGTTTAGGACAAGGAGGGATTACGCAGTATTTT
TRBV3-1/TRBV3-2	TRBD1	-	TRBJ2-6	CASSHRGWRANVLTF	TGTGCCAGCAGCCACAGGGGGTGGAGGGCCAACGTCCTGACTTTC
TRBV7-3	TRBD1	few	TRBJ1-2	CASSRTGNYGYTF	TGTGCCAGCAGCCGGACAGGAAACTATGGCTACACCTTC
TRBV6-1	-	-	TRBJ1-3	CASSQGGSGSGNTIYF	TGTGCCAGCAGTCAAGGAGGTTCGGGGTCCGGAAACACCATATATTTT
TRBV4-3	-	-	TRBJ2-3	CASSQEETRAPDTQYF	TGCGCCAGCAGCCAAGAGGAGACTAGAGCCCCAGATACGCAGTATTTT
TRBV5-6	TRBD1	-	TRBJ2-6	CASSRRQGNSGANVLTF	TGTGCCAGCAGCAGAAGACAGGGGAACTCTGGGGCCAACGTCCTGACTTTC